This T cell receptor beta chain was identified in a study of chemoradiotherapy in HPV16-positive cancers. The study's findings and limits: HPV-specific T cells were functionally defined from only two HPV16-positive patients. Candidate HPV-specific clones and E7-related TCR motifs grew in tumor during treatment. HPV-responsive T-cell expansion during chemoradiotherapy was linked to improved recurrence-free survival in HPV16-positive patients.

The repertoire was sequenced with immunoSEQ multiplex PCR; TCRdb's copy has only in-frame clones and lacks some. The sample has roughly 25,000 clones, 94% seen once. With respect to this clone: Its antigen is unknown.

Repertoires were sampled repeatedly during chemoradiotherapy. Sampling was carried out from a patient who underwent chemoradiotherapy. The receptor's source is a human donor with HPV-associated anogenital cancer.

This CDR3 reads CASSQGRAQYF. CDR3 DNA: TGTGCCAGCAGCCAAGGCAGGGCGCAGTACTTC. V and J are TRBV14 and TRBJ2-7; perhaps TRBD1 as D (5 bases). The CDR3 covers 11 residues. The germline CDR1 and CDR2 sequences are SGHDN and FVKESK. Trimming cost V 1 base and J 9 bases, with 7 bases left between them.